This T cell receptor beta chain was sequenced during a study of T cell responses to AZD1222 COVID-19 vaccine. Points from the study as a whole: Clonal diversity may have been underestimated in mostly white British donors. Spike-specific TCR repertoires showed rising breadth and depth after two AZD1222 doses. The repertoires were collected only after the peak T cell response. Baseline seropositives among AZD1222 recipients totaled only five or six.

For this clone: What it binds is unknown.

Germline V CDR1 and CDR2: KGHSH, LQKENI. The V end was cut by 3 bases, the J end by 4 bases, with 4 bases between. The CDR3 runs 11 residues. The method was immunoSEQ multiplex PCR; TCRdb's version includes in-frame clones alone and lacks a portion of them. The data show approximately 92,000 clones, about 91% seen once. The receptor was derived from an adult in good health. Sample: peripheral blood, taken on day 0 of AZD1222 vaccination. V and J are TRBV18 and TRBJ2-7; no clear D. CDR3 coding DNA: TGTGCCAGCTCACCGGATTACGAGCAGTACTTC. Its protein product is CASSPDYEQYF.